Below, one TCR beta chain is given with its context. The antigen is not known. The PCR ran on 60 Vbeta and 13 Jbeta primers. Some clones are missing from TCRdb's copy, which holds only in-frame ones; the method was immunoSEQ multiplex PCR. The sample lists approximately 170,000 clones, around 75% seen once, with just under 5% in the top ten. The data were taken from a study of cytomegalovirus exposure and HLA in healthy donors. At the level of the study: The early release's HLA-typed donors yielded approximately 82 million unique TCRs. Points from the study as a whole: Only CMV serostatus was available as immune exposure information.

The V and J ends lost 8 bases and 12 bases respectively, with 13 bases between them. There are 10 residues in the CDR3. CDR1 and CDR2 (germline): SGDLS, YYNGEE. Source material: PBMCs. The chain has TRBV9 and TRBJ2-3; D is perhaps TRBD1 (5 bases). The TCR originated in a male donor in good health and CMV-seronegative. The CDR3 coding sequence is TGTGCCAGGTGGGTGCAGGGTCAGTATTTT. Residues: CARWVQGQYF.